This T cell receptor (beta chain) is drawn from a study of T cell changes during pregnancy in multiple sclerosis. TCRdb's copy holds only in-frame clones and misses some; the assay was immunoSEQ multiplex PCR. The sample has around 30,000 clones; 75% to 95% are singletons. V lost 0 bases and J lost 7, with 10 bases in between. The length of the CDR3 is 13 residues. In germline, CDR1 is SEHNR, CDR2 FQNEAQ (reference sequence). This specimen consisted of CD8+ T cells from peripheral blood mononuclear cells, obtained before pregnancy. The clonotype originates from a female donor with multiple sclerosis, enrolled in a pregnancy study. V usage is TRBV7-9 and J usage is TRBJ2-7, with D perhaps matching TRBD2 (6 bases). The CDR3 sequence is CASSLALAREQYF. CDR3 DNA: TGTGCCAGCAGCTTAGCACTAGCAAGGGAGCAGTACTTC.